This T cell receptor (beta chain) was recovered during a study of T-cell reconstitution after alpha-beta-depleted transplantation in children. It was with unique molecular identifiers that the TCRbeta library was prepared. TCRdb reprocessed the PCR reads via MiXCR and lists one record per CDR3 protein. The sample lists some 290,000 distinct CDR3 sequences, around 9.6% occurring once. This specimen consisted of PBMCs from the stem cell graft donor, obtained from the stem cell graft. The receptor comes from a human donor who donated a stem cell graft to a child with SCID.

CDR3 amino acids: CASRLSGGFQDTQYF. CDR3 nucleotides: TGTGCCAGCAGGCTTAGCGGGGGTTTCCAAGATACGCAGTATTTT. V and J are TRBV6-1 and TRBJ2-3; 9 nucleotides match TRBD2. The CDR3 is 15 residues long. Germline V CDR1 and CDR2: MNHNS, SASEGT. The V segment lost 6 bases and the J segment 5 bases; nucleotides outside the gene matches: 9.